This TCR beta chain was found in a study of blood T cells in healthy people across ages. Study-wide context: About one barcoded beta molecule was captured per two T cells (by template switching).

With V trimmed by 2 bases and J by 5 bases, 9 bases remained unmatched. Germline values: CDR1 MNHNS, CDR2 SASEGT. This CDR3 has 16 amino acids. As for this clonotype: What it binds is unknown.

Then a second PCR, running about 6 to 12 cycles, was carried out with a sample-barcoded 5' primer and a J-beta primer mix. With 12 random nucleotides, a template-switch adaptor tagged each individual cDNA molecule. TCRdb analysed the 5' RACE reads with MiXCR anew, one entry per CDR3 protein. The table shows more than 500,000 distinct CDR3 sequences, with approximately 26% occurring only once. Findings and caveats of the study: It was held that the diversity estimates obtained from one million T cells were underestimates.

The data were also submitted as part of a second study, on T cells of mothers and their children. That paper notes: In each mother, TCR beta CDR3 reads exceeded 8 million; in each child, they numbered around 3 million.

The chain has TRBV6-1 and TRBJ1-5, with 7 bases fitting TRBD1. Sequenced input: blood. The sequence derives from a boy between 2 and 10 years old in good health. Here the CDR3 reads CASSELSYRGDQPQHF. CDR3 DNA: TGTGCCAGCAGTGAATTATCATACAGGGGCGATCAGCCCCAGCATTTT.